The table lists the clone carrying this TCR beta chain with many counts. The antigen is undetermined. This sample stems from a study of blood T cells in healthy people across ages. Study observations and caveats: The unsorted PBMCs prevented any conclusive comparison of naive versus antigen-experienced cells. Per-million-T-cell TCR beta diversity fell roughly linearly with age.

A sample-barcoded 5' primer and a J-beta primer mix were used in a second PCR of roughly 7 to 11 cycles. TCRdb passed the 5' RACE reads through MiXCR, listing each CDR3 protein once. The data show 800,000 to 950,000 distinct CDR3 sequences, under 50% seen once. The ends were cut back, 7 bases at V and 0 bases at J, with 16 bases in the middle. Per the germline V gene, CDR1 is MDHEN and CDR2 is SYDVKM. The CDR3 totals 15 residues. V and J are TRBV28 and TRBJ2-7, with D possibly TRBD1 on 6 matching bases. The clonotype was recovered from a man aged 30-40 years in good health. What was sequenced was blood. As DNA, the CDR3 is TGTGCCAGCATGCGAAAACAGGGCCGCTCCTACGAGCAGTACTTC. Translating gives CASMRKQGRSYEQYF.